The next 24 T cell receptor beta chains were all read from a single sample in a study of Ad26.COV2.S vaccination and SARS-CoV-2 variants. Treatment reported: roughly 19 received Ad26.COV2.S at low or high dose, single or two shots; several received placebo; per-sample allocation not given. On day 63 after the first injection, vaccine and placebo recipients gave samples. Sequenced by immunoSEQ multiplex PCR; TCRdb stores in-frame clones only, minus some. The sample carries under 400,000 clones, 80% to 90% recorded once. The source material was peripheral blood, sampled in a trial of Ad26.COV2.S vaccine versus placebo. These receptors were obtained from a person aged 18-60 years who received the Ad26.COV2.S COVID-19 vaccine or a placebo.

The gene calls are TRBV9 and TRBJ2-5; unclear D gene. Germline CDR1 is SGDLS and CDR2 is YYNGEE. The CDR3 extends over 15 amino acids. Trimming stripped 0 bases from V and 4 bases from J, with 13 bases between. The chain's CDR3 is CASSVDAQKGETQYF. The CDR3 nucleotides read TGTGCCAGCAGCGTAGATGCACAGAAAGGAGAGACCCAGTACTTC.

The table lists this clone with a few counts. The CDR3 nucleotides read TGTGCCAGCAGCGTAGAAGGGAACGATAATTCACCCCTCCACTTT. This translates into CASSVEGNDNSPLHF. The chain employs TRBV9 and TRBJ1-6; D is unresolved. The CDR3 totals 15 residues. Trimming took off 0 bases at V and 5 bases at J, with 9 bases between the two ends. From germline, CDR1 is SGDLS and CDR2 YYNGEE.

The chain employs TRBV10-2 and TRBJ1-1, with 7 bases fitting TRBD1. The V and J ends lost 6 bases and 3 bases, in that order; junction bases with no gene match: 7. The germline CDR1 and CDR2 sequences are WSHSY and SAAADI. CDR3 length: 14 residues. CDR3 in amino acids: CASRTGSVDTEAFF. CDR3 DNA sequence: TGCGCCAGCAGGACAGGGAGCGTGGACACTGAAGCTTTCTTT.

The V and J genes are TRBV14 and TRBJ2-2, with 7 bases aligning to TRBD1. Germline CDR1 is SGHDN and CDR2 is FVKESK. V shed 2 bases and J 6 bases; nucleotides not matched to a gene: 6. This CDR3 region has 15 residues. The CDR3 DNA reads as TGTGCCAGCAGCCAACGACAGGGTTGGGCCGGGGAGCTGTTTTTT. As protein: CASSQRQGWAGELFF.

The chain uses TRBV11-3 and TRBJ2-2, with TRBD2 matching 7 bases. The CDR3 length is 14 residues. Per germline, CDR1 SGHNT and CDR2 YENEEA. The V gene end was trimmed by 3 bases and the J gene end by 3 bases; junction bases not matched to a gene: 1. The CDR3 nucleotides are TGTGCCAGCAGCTTTCGGGGGGACACCGGGGAGCTGTTTTTT. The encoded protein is CASSFRGDTGELFF.

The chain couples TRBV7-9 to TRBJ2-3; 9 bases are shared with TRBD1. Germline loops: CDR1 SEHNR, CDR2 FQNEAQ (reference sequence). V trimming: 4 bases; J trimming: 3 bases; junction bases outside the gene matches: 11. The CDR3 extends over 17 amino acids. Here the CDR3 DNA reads TGTGCCAGCAGCTACCTACCGGGACAGGGTATGACAGATACGCAGTATTTT. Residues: CASSYLPGQGMTDTQYF.

The chain's CDR3 is CASSAGGGGGYTF. The CDR3 coding sequence is TGTGCCAGCAGCGCCGGGGGGGGCGGTGGCTACACCTTC. The rearrangement links TRBV12-3 or TRBV12-4 to TRBJ1-2; possible D gene TRBD1, 6 bases. Trimming pared 6 bases from V and 7 bases from J, leaving 15 bases between. The CDR3 has 13 residues.

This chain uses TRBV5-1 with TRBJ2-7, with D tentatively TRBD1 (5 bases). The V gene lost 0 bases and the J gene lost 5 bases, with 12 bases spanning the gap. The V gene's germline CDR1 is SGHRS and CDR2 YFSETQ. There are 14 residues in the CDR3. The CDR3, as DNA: TGCGCCAGCAGCTTGGAAGGCAGGGCCCACGAGCAGTACTTC. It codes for CASSLEGRAHEQYF.

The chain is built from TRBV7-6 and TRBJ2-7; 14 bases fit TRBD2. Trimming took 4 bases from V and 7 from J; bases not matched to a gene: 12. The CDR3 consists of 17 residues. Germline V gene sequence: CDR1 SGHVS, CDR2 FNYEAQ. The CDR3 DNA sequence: TGTGCCAGCAGCTCGGTACGACTAGCGGGGGGGCCAAGGGAGCAGTACTTC. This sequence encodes CASSSVRLAGGPREQYF.

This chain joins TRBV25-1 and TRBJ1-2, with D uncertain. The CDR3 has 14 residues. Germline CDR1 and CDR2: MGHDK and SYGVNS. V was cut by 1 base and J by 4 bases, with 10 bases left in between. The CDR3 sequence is CASSEFGSPYGYTF. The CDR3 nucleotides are TGTGCCAGCAGTGAATTTGGCTCACCCTATGGCTACACCTTC.

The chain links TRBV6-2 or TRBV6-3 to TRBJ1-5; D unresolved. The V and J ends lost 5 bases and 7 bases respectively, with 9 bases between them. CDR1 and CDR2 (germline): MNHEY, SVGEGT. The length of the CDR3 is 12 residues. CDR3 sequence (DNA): TGTGCCAGCAGTCCCTCCGGGCAGCCCCAGCATTTT. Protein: CASSPSGQPQHF.

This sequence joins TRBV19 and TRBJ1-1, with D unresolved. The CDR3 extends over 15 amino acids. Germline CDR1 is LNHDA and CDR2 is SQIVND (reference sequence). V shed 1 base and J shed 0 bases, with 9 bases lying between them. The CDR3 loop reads CASSIGASMNTEAFF. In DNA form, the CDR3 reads TGTGCCAGTAGTATAGGGGCCAGCATGAACACTGAAGCTTTCTTT.

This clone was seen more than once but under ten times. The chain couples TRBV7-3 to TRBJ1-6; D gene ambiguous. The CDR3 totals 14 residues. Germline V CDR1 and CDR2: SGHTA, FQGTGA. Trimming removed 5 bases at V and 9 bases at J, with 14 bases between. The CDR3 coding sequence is TGTGCCAGCAGCGCGCACCGAGATGGTTCACCCCTCCACTTT. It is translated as CASSAHRDGSPLHF. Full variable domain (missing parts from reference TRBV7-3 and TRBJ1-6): GAGVSQTPSNKVTEKGKYVELRCDPISGHTALYWYRQSLGQGPEFLIYFQGTGAADDSGLPNDRFFAVRPEGSVSTLKIQRTERGDSAVYLCASSAHRDGSPLHFGNGTRLTVT.

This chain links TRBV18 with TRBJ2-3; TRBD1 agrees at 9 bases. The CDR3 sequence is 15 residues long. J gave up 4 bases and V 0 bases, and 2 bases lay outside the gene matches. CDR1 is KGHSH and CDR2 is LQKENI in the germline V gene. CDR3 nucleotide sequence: TGTGCCAGCTCACCACCCGGGACAGGGTCAGATACGCAGTATTTT. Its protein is CASSPPGTGSDTQYF. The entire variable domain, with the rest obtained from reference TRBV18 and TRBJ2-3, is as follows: NAGVMQNPRHLVRRRGQEARLRCSPMKGHSHVYWYRQLPEEGLKFMVYLQKENIIDESGMPKERFSAEFPKEGPSILRIQQVVRGDSAAYFCASSPPGTGSDTQYFGPGTRLTVL.

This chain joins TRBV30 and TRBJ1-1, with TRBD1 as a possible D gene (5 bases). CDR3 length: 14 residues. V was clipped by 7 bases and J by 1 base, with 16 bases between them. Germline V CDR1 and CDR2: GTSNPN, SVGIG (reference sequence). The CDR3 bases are TGTGCCTCGCCCGGGGTTGGGACGAACACTGAAGCTTTCTTT. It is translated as CASPGVGTNTEAFF. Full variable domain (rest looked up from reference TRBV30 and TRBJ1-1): SQTIHQWPATLVQPVGSPLSLECTVEGTSNPNLYWYRQAAGRGLQLLFYSVGIGQISSEVPQNLSASRPQDRQFILSSKKLLLSDSGFYLCASPGVGTNTEAFFGQGTRLTVV.

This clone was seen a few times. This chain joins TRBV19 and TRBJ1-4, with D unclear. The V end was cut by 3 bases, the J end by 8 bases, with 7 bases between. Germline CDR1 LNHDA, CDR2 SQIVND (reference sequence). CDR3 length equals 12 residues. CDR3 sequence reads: CASSITGEKLFF. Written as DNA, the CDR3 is TGTGCCAGTAGTATTACGGGGGAAAAACTGTTTTTT.

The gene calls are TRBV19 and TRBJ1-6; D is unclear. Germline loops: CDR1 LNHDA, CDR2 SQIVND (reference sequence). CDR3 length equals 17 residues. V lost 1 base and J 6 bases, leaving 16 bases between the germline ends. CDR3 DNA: TGTGCCAGTAGTATAGTAAATCCAGCGCCTACTAATTCACCCCTCCACTTT. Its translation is CASSIVNPAPTNSPLHF.

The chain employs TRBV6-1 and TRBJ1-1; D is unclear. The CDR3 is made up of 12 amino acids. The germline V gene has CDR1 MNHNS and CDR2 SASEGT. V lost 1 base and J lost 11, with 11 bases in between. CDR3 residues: CASSEVARNAFF. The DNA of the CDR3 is TGTGCCAGCAGTGAAGTTGCCAGAAACGCTTTCTTT.

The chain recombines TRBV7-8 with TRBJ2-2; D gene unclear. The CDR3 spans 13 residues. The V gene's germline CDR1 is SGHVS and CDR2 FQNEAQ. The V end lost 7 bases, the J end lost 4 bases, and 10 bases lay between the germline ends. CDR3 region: CASTITTTGELFF. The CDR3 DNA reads TGTGCCAGCACCATAACGACCACCGGGGAGCTGTTTTTT.

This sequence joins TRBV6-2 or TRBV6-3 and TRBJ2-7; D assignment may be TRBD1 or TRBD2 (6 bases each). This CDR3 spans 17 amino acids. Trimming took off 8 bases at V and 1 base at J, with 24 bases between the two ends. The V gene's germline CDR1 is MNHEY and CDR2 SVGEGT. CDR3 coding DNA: TGTGCCAGCCGCCCCATTCCCCGGGGGCCTTCTTCCTACGAGCAGTACTTC. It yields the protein CASRPIPRGPSSYEQYF.

This CDR3 reads CASSMDRDTEAFF. CDR3 nucleotide sequence: TGTGCCAGTAGTATGGACAGGGACACTGAAGCTTTCTTT. The chain carries TRBV19 and TRBJ1-1; 8 positions match TRBD1. Germline V CDR1 and CDR2: LNHDA, SQIVND (reference sequence). J was trimmed by 3 bases and V by 3 bases; bases with no gene match: 0. The CDR3 runs 13 residues.

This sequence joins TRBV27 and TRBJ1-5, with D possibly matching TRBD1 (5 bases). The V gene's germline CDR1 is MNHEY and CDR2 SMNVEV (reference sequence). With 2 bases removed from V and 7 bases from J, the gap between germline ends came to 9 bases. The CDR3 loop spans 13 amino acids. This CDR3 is CASSLGGWQPQHF. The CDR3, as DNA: TGTGCCAGCAGTTTAGGGGGGTGGCAGCCCCAGCATTTT.

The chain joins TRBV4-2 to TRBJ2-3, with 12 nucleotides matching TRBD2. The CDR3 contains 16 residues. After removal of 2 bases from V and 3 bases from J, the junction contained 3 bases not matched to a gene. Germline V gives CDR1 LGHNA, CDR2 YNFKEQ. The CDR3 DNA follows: TGTGCCAGCAGCCAACTAGCGGGGGGGGTGACAGATACGCAGTATTTT. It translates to CASSQLAGGVTDTQYF.

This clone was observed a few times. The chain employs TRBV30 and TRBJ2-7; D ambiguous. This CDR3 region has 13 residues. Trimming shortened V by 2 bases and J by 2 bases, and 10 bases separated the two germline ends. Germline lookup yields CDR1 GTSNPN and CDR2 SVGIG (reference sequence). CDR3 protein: CAWSLGIPYEQYF. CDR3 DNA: TGTGCCTGGAGTTTGGGGATTCCCTACGAGCAGTACTTC.